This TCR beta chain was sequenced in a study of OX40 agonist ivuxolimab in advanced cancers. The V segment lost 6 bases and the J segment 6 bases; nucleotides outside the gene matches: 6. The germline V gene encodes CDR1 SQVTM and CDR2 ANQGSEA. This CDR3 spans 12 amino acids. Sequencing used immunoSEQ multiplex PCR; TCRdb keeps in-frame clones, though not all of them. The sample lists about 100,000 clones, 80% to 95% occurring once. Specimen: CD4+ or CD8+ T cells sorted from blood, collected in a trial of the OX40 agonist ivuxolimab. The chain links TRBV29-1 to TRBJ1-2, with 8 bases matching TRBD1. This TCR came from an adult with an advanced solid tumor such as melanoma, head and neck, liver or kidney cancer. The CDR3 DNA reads TGCAGCGTCCTGACAGGGGATGATGGCTACACCTTC. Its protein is CSVLTGDDGYTF.